Below are 27 T cell receptor beta chains sequenced from a single sample in a study of T cells after somatic rescue of genetic block. Profiling relied on immunoSEQ multiplex PCR, and the TCRdb table lists in-frame clones only, not all of them. The table includes 110,000 or so clones, about nine tenths detected once. The sequencing sample was made of peripheral blood mononuclear cells (PBMCs). The source of these receptors is a woman under 30.

The chain combines TRBV30 with TRBJ1-6, with 7 nucleotides matching TRBD1. J lost 8 bases, V lost 1 base, and 2 bases had no gene match. The CDR3 sequence is 13 residues long. Germline lookup yields CDR1 GTSNPN and CDR2 SVGIG (reference sequence). CDR3 loop: CAWSDRGDSPLHF. For the CDR3, the DNA is TGTGCCTGGAGTGACAGGGGTGATTCACCCCTCCACTTT.

This clone has more than one count but fewer than ten. V gene TRBV2 combines with J gene TRBJ2-7; perhaps TRBD1 as D (5 bases). The germline gives CDR1 SNHLY, CDR2 FYNNEI. The CDR3 totals 12 residues. V lost 2 bases and J lost 5, with 7 bases in between. CDR3 in DNA: TGTGCCAGCAGTGAAACAGGCCACGAGCAGTACTTC. It translates to CASSETGHEQYF.

The chain employs TRBV18 and TRBJ2-3, with 12 bases identical to TRBD2. V lost 3 bases to trimming and J lost 4 bases; unmatched junction nucleotides: 8. The CDR3 totals 17 residues. Germline V gene sequence: CDR1 KGHSH, CDR2 LQKENI. The CDR3 loop is CASSPPLAGGRSDTQYF. The DNA of the CDR3 is TGTGCCAGCTCACCCCCCCTAGCGGGGGGGCGATCAGATACGCAGTATTTT.

V and J are TRBV5-8 and TRBJ1-5, with D uncertain. Trimming cost V 0 bases and J 7 bases, with 5 bases left between them. Per germline, CDR1 SGHTS and CDR2 YDEGEE. This CDR3 has 12 amino acids. The CDR3 region is CASSLDGQPQHF. CDR3 in DNA: TGTGCCAGCAGCTTGGATGGGCAGCCCCAGCATTTT.

The rearrangement uses TRBV25-1 and TRBJ2-7; D is uncertain. The germline V and J ends were trimmed by 1 base and 2 bases, with 9 bases remaining between them. Germline CDR1 MGHDK, CDR2 SYGVNS. The CDR3 length is 14 residues. The CDR3 loop reads CASSESGIPYEQYF. The CDR3 DNA reads TGTGCCAGCAGTGAATCAGGTATCCCCTACGAGCAGTACTTC.

This chain connects TRBV11-3 to TRBJ2-6; 8 positions agree with TRBD1. Germline V lookup: CDR1 SGHNT, CDR2 YENEEA. The CDR3 runs to 15 residues. V lost 5 bases to trimming and J lost 2 bases; unmatched junction nucleotides: 2. The CDR3 reads CASSQQGAGANVLTF. The CDR3 nucleotides read TGTGCCAGCAGCCAACAGGGGGCTGGGGCCAACGTCCTGACTTTC.

J is TRBJ1-4 and V is TRBV27; possibly TRBD1 for D (5 bases). The V and J ends lost 6 bases and 3 bases respectively, with 11 bases between them. The V gene's germline CDR1 is MNHEY and CDR2 SMNVEV (reference sequence). This CDR3 is built from 14 residues. In DNA form, the CDR3 reads TGTGCCAGCAGGCCAGGGTTTTCTAATGAAAAACTGTTTTTT. Amino acids: CASRPGFSNEKLFF.

The rearrangement links TRBV10-3 to TRBJ2-1, with 7 bases fitting TRBD1. The CDR3 loop spans 16 amino acids. Germline assignment: CDR1 ENHRY and CDR2 SYGVKD. V dropped 8 bases and J dropped 0; count of bases not matched to a gene: 10. CDR3 nucleotide sequence: TGTGCCATCGCCGCGTCGACAGGGAGCTCCTACAATGAGCAGTTCTTC. Translated: CAIAASTGSSYNEQFF.

J is TRBJ1-2 and V is TRBV28; no firm D call. The CDR3 is 13 residues long. Trimming stripped 3 bases from V and 5 bases from J, with 10 bases between. Germline loops: CDR1 MDHEN, CDR2 SYDVKM. The CDR3 DNA reads TGTGCCAGCAGTTTGGAGGCCTGGTATGGCTACACCTTC. Translation: CASSLEAWYGYTF.

V usage is TRBV7-9 and J usage is TRBJ1-2; D gene ambiguous. V gave up 1 base and J gave up 5 bases, with 11 bases separating them. From germline, CDR1 is SEHNR and CDR2 FQNEAQ (reference sequence). The CDR3 runs 14 residues. The CDR3 DNA follows: TGTGCCAGCAGCTTAGGGGCAGGATTATATGGCTACACCTTC. Protein sequence: CASSLGAGLYGYTF.

V and J are TRBV25-1 and TRBJ1-5; a weak D match, TRBD1 (6 bases). Trimming cost V 9 bases and J 4 bases, with 16 bases left between them. From germline, CDR1 is MGHDK and CDR2 SYGVNS. The CDR3 consists of 14 residues. CDR3 nucleotides: TGTGCCAGTTCAAACGTTGGACAGAATCAGCCCCAGCATTTT. It codes for CASSNVGQNQPQHF.

This sequence joins TRBV6-6 and TRBJ1-5, with 9 nucleotides matching TRBD1. CDR1 and CDR2 from the germline V gene are MNHNY and SVGAGI (reference sequence). V lost 8 bases, J lost 5 bases, and 13 bases stayed unmatched. The CDR3 consists of 16 residues. CDR3 in amino acids: CASLKAGTGPDQPQHF. The CDR3 nucleotides read TGTGCCAGCCTTAAGGCGGGGACAGGGCCTGATCAGCCCCAGCATTTT.

The V gene is TRBV10-1, the J gene TRBJ1-5; D uncertain. Germline-derived CDR1 and CDR2 are WNHNN and SYGVQD (reference sequence). V was cut by 8 bases and J by 4 bases, with 15 bases left in between. The CDR3 consists of 14 residues. The DNA for the CDR3 is TGCGCCAGCCCAGACACGGGTGCAAATCAGCCCCAGCATTTT. This gives the protein CASPDTGANQPQHF.

V is TRBV19 and J is TRBJ1-1; tentatively, D is TRBD1 (5 bases). The CDR3 spans 15 residues. Germline CDR1 and CDR2: LNHDA and SQIVND (reference sequence). The V and J ends lost 8 bases and 4 bases respectively, with 20 bases between them. In DNA, the CDR3 is TGTGCCAGTCGACGGGACTCACGTGTAAGCACTGAAGCTTTCTTT. This encodes CASRRDSRVSTEAFF.

The chain couples TRBV6-5 to TRBJ2-1; D may be TRBD1 (5 bases). Trimming removed 2 bases from V and 9 bases from J, with 5 bases in between. Germline V lookup: CDR1 MNHEY, CDR2 SVGAGI. This CDR3 contains 11 residues. The CDR3 nucleotides are TGTGCCAGCAGTTACAGGGGTGAGCAGTTCTTC. It codes for CASSYRGEQFF.

The rearrangement uses TRBV7-9 and TRBJ2-6; D remains ambiguous. V shed 7 bases and J shed 0 bases, with 10 bases lying between them. The germline V gene has CDR1 SEHNR and CDR2 FQNEAQ (reference sequence). The CDR3 consists of 15 residues. The CDR3 loop is CASKSLDSGANVLTF. The CDR3 region has the DNA TGTGCCAGCAAATCGCTGGACTCTGGGGCCAACGTCCTGACTTTC.

This clone was picked up one time. The rearrangement joins TRBV4-1 to TRBJ2-3; D is uncertain. Germline V CDR1 and CDR2: MGHRA, YSYEKL. The length of the CDR3 is 16 residues. Deletions cut 4 bases from V and 2 bases from J, with 16 bases between. As DNA, the CDR3 is TGCGCCAGCAGCCGCGACCCGGCCTTGGACACAGATACGCAGTATTTT. This encodes CASSRDPALDTDTQYF.

This chain connects TRBV6-5 to TRBJ1-1, with no clear D. The CDR3 spans 15 residues. With 9 bases removed from V and 0 bases from J, the gap between germline ends came to 17 bases. CDR1 and CDR2 (germline): MNHEY, SVGAGI. The CDR3 is CASRADLTMNTEAFF. In DNA form, the CDR3 reads TGTGCCAGTCGGGCCGACCTTACGATGAACACTGAAGCTTTCTTT.

The genes are TRBV10-1 and TRBJ1-1; a possible D gene is TRBD1 (5 bases). The CDR3 runs to 18 residues. With 4 bases removed from V and 3 bases from J, the gap between germline ends came to 24 bases. Germline CDR1 and CDR2: WNHNN and SYGVQD (reference sequence). CDR3 region: CASSGGAGRVDMDTEAFF. Here the CDR3 DNA reads TGCGCCAGCAGTGGTGGGGCGGGCCGGGTAGACATGGACACTGAAGCTTTCTTT.

The chain employs TRBV6-5 and TRBJ1-2; no definite D call. Germline-derived CDR1 and CDR2 are MNHEY and SVGAGI. Trimming stripped 7 bases from V and 8 bases from J, with 11 bases between. The CDR3 sequence is 11 residues long. CDR3: CASKEGGGYTF. As DNA, the CDR3 is TGTGCCAGCAAGGAAGGAGGGGGCTACACCTTC.

This rearrangement joins TRBV15 to TRBJ2-7; D is possibly TRBD2 (5 bases). There are 12 residues in the CDR3. Trimming removed 8 bases from V and 5 bases from J, with 13 bases in between. CDR1 LNHNV and CDR2 YYDKDF come from the germline V gene (reference sequence). This chain's CDR3 is CATGMGSNEQYF. Written as DNA, the CDR3 is TGTGCCACCGGGATGGGGAGTAACGAGCAGTACTTC.

This clone showed up just once. The V gene is TRBV28, the J gene TRBJ2-5; D is perhaps TRBD1 (6 bases). Germline CDR1 is MDHEN and CDR2 is SYDVKM. CDR3 length equals 16 residues. Deletions cut 4 bases from V and 2 bases from J, with 17 bases between. In DNA form, the CDR3 reads TGTGCCAGCAGTTCCCCTCAGACAGGCCCACAAGAGACCCAGTACTTC. This translates into CASSSPQTGPQETQYF.

The J gene is TRBJ1-5, the V gene TRBV18; 7 bases map to TRBD1. Trimming cost V 3 bases and J 3 bases; bases outside gene matches: 5. This CDR3 has 15 residues. CDR1 is KGHSH and CDR2 is LQKENI in the germline V gene. CDR3 in DNA: TGTGCCAGCTCACCGCCCGGACAGGACAATCAGCCCCAGCATTTT. Its protein product is CASSPPGQDNQPQHF.

This clone has a single count. The CDR3 DNA follows: TGTGCCAGCACCTCAGGCAGGGAGAAACTGACTAGCACAGATACGCAGTATTTT. Encoded protein: CASTSGREKLTSTDTQYF. V is TRBV7-8 and J is TRBJ2-3; D may match TRBD1 or TRBD2 (5 bases each). CDR3 length: 18 amino acids. Germline values: CDR1 SGHVS, CDR2 FQNEAQ. Trimming removed 7 bases at V and 0 bases at J, with 23 bases between.

This clone was picked up one time. The J gene is TRBJ1-2, the V gene TRBV30; 7 bases are shared with TRBD1. The J segment lost 2 bases and the V segment lost 4 bases, leaving 4 bases of the junction unmatched. Germline CDR1 GTSNPN, CDR2 SVGIG (reference sequence). The CDR3 has 13 residues. CDR3 coding DNA: TGTGCCTGGACCAGGACAGGCAACTATGGCTACACCTTC. This gives the protein CAWTRTGNYGYTF.

The table lists this clone with a count of one. The gene calls are TRBV19 and TRBJ2-5, with 8 nucleotides matching TRBD2. With V trimmed by 6 bases and J by 4 bases, 10 bases remained unmatched. CDR3 size: 15 residues. In germline, CDR1 is LNHDA, CDR2 SQIVND (reference sequence). In DNA, the CDR3 is TGTGCCAGTAGGGACACCGGGGGGGCCGCAGAGACCCAGTACTTC. Protein: CASRDTGGAAETQYF.

CDR3 loop: CASSLASQRGAGETQYF. CDR3 sequence (DNA): TGTGCCAGCAGCTTAGCATCCCAAAGAGGGGCGGGGGAGACCCAGTACTTC. The V gene is TRBV7-2, the J gene TRBJ2-5; the D gene is possibly TRBD2 (6 bases). The CDR3 loop spans 17 amino acids. Trimming shortened V by 0 bases and J by 5 bases, and 19 bases separated the two germline ends. Germline-derived CDR1 and CDR2 are SGHTA and FQGNSA.